The rows below give T cell receptor beta chains drawn from one sample of a study of blood T cell repertoires in COVID-19. The repertoire was sequenced with immunoSEQ multiplex PCR; TCRdb's copy has only in-frame clones and lacks some. Of 250,000 to 350,000 clones listed, about nine tenths are singletons. Source material: peripheral blood. Receptors were obtained from a woman aged 30 to 39 with COVID-19, enrolled during active disease. Each CDR3 is given without its conserved first and last residue.

v_call	cdr3_length	j_call	cdr3_aa
TRBV7-6	14	TRBJ2-2	ASSFPGGRNTGELF
TRBV27	13	TRBJ2-7	ASSFGDGGGSEQY
TRBV6-4	13	TRBJ2-3	ASSTDGGLTDTQY
TRBV19	13	TRBJ2-7	ASSMGQGNFDEQY
TRBV7-2	10	TRBJ2-3	ASSPTRDTQY
TRBV10-2	16	TRBJ1-4	ASSERTGGAGTNEKLF
TRBV18	12	TRBJ2-3	ASSPEGAFGTQY
TRBV13	13	TRBJ1-3	ASSLELKTGNTIY
TRBV6-4	12	TRBJ2-2	ASRAPGQIGELF
TRBV19	12	TRBJ1-4	ASSWTGLNEKLF
TRBV29-1	10	TRBJ2-7	SVAGTSYEQY
TRBV2	12	TRBJ2-3	ASSQDRGEDTQY
TRBV5-8	11	TRBJ2-1	ASSLVGGTEQF
TRBV7-2	11	TRBJ2-7	ASAAGFSYEQY
TRBV24-1	12	TRBJ2-1	ATSGTSSYNEQF
TRBV6-5	12	TRBJ1-1	ASMGGRAFTEAF
TRBV28	13	TRBJ2-7	ASSPRGGEAYEQY
TRBV5-1	10	TRBJ2-7	ASSSDTYEQY
TRBV19	11	TRBJ1-6	ASRQGAGSPLH
TRBV7-3	12	TRBJ2-3	ASSLTIGGDTQY
TRBV7-2	14	TRBJ1-6	ASSRDTHGRNSPLH
TRBV25-1	12	TRBJ2-7	ASSDRDTSYEQY
TRBV20-1	11	TRBJ1-5	SASQGPNQPQH
TRBV24-1	12	TRBJ1-5	ATSAGGSNQPQH
TRBV28	10	TRBJ2-2	ASTTFQRELF
TRBV12-3/TRBV12-4	11	TRBJ1-6	ASSRTGNSPLH
TRBV24-1	13	TRBJ1-5	ATSDGQGVNQPQH
TRBV5-1	11	TRBJ1-2	ASSLGTGYGYT
TRBV7-3	13	TRBJ1-2	ASSLLAGHNYGYT
TRBV15	15	TRBJ1-5	ATSGMYRTDSNQPQH
TRBV30	11	TRBJ1-1	AWWSLGGRGAF
TRBV18	15	TRBJ2-3	ASSPPGLAGVTDTQY
TRBV7-2	11	TRBJ2-1	ASSFDQVNEQF
TRBV7-2	14	TRBJ2-2	ASSLVGGANTGELF
TRBV6-6	8	TRBJ2-7	ASRGYEQY
TRBV3-1/TRBV3-2	14	TRBJ2-1	ASSSGLAVTYNEQF
TRBV7-9	16	TRBJ2-7	ASSIGQGTSGSYIEQY